This T cell receptor beta chain derives from a study of vaccination and CD4 T cells after COVID-19. About the study: Cultures serving as controls received a peptide pool (CEFX or HIV-1 Nef) or no peptide.

Comment on this clonotype: Its antigen is unidentified.

Study-wide results and limits: Post-infection sampling omitted early timepoints and covered relatively few convalescent patients. There was no significant change from around 19 to 38 median reactive clonotypes.

CDR3 length: 14 amino acids. CDR1 is MNHEY, CDR2 SVGEGT, per germline. V dropped 7 bases and J dropped 4; count of bases not matched to a gene: 9. Treatment here: approximately 11-day PBMC culture with coronavirus spike peptide pools or control peptides (ViraFEST assay). An Oncomine TCR Beta short-read assay was used to sequence the DNA from cultured CD4+ T cells. Cultured CD4+ T cells yielded the extracted genomic DNA. TCRdb reprocessed the PCR reads via MiXCR and lists one record per CDR3 protein. The sample holds about 14,000 distinct CDR3 sequences, around a third seen once. The input for sequencing was CD4+ T cells from blood, cultured in vitro, taken after SARS-CoV-2 vaccination. The chain employs TRBV6-2 or TRBV6-3 and TRBJ2-5, with TRBD2 matching 7 bases. This receptor was taken from a human donor who had recovered from COVID-19. CDR3 DNA: TGTGCCAGCAAGATGGCTAGCGGTTTAGAGACCCAGTACTTC. It specifies CASKMASGLETQYF.